These 24 T cell receptor beta chains share one sample of origin, sequenced in a study of cytomegalovirus exposure and HLA in healthy donors. Researchers ran the PCR with 60 Vbeta and 13 Jbeta primers. Here immunoSEQ multiplex PCR was the method, and the copy in TCRdb shows in-frame clones only, minus some. Among 270,000 or so clones listed, around 86% were seen once. What was sequenced was PBMCs. The receptors derive from a man aged 40-49 years in good health and CMV-seropositive.

V is TRBV9 and J is TRBJ1-1; no firm D call. Looked up from germline, CDR1 is SGDLS and CDR2 is YYNGEE. With 6 bases removed from V and 3 bases from J, the gap between germline ends came to 15 bases. This CDR3 comprises 14 residues. The CDR3 DNA follows: TGTGCCAGCACCTCCGGCGGGGAGGACACTGAAGCTTTCTTT. It encodes CASTSGGEDTEAFF.

This clone was detected only once. The chain is built from TRBV25-1 and TRBJ2-1, with 9 bases that match TRBD2. Germline CDR1 is MGHDK and CDR2 is SYGVNS. The CDR3 covers 15 residues. Germline trimming cut 5 bases from V and 8 bases from J; bases unmatched to any gene: 10. The CDR3 bases are TGTGCCAGCAGTATTGGCGGGGGGGGGATCGATGAGCAGTTCTTC. Amino acid sequence: CASSIGGGGIDEQFF.

V gene TRBV19 combines with J gene TRBJ2-7; unclear D gene. The ends were cut back, 0 bases at V and 2 bases at J, with 11 bases in the middle. The V gene's germline CDR1 is LNHDA and CDR2 SQIVND (reference sequence). CDR3 length: 15 residues. DNA for the CDR3: TGTGCCAGTAGTATAGAGTCCGGTAGTCCCTACGAGCAGTACTTC. Its translation is CASSIESGSPYEQYF.

The chain couples TRBV6-5 to TRBJ2-5, with TRBD2 as a possible D gene (7 bases). The germline gives CDR1 MNHEY, CDR2 SVGAGI. V dropped 7 bases and J dropped 5 bases, with 20 bases sitting between them. The CDR3 is 15 amino acids. This CDR3 is CASTTYRGGDETQYF. CDR3 coding DNA: TGTGCCAGCACCACCTATAGGGGGGGCGACGAGACCCAGTACTTC.

The chain carries TRBV11-3 and TRBJ1-5, with 7 bases matching TRBD1. V lost 2 bases, J lost 6 bases, and 7 bases stayed unmatched. This CDR3 has 15 residues. Germline V gives CDR1 SGHNT, CDR2 YENEEA. CDR3 residues: CASSLNRGRFQPQHF. The CDR3 coding sequence is TGTGCCAGCAGCTTAAATAGGGGGCGCTTTCAGCCCCAGCATTTT. Full variable domain (rest looked up from reference TRBV11-3 and TRBJ1-5): EAGVVQSPRYKIIEKKQPVAFWCNPISGHNTLYWYLQNLGQGPELLIRYENEEAVDDSQLPKDRFSAERLKGVDSTLKIQPAELGDSAVYLCASSLNRGRFQPQHFGDGTRLSIL.

V is TRBV18 and J is TRBJ1-5, with 7 nucleotides matching TRBD1. Per the germline V gene, CDR1 is KGHSH and CDR2 is LQKENI. V shed 3 bases and J 0 bases; nucleotides not matched to a gene: 5. The CDR3 is 16 amino acids. The DNA for the CDR3 is TGTGCCAGCTCACCGTTACAGGGGAATAGCAATCAGCCCCAGCATTTT. This sequence encodes CASSPLQGNSNQPQHF.

This chain connects TRBV11-2 to TRBJ1-2; 9 positions match TRBD1. The CDR3 sequence is 15 residues long. Trimming cost V 5 bases and J 4 bases; bases outside gene matches: 8. The germline gives CDR1 SGHAT, CDR2 FQNNGV. The CDR3 DNA sequence: TGTGCCAGCAGCCTGGGACAGGGTCTTCCCTATGGCTACACCTTC. Translated, it gives CASSLGQGLPYGYTF.

This rearrangement joins TRBV5-6 to TRBJ1-1, with D possibly being TRBD1 (5 bases). Germline lookup yields CDR1 SGHDT and CDR2 YYEEEE. The CDR3 loop spans 14 amino acids. V lost 4 bases and J lost 6, with 16 bases in between. In nucleotides, the CDR3 is TGTGCCAGCAGCCGCCGGGGGGATGGGGCTGAAGCTTTCTTT. Encoded protein: CASSRRGDGAEAFF.

The V and J genes are TRBV29-1 and TRBJ2-7; 14 nucleotides agree with TRBD2. The V gene end was trimmed by 3 bases and the J gene end by 3 bases; junction bases not matched to a gene: 7. Germline values: CDR1 SQVTM, CDR2 ANQGSEA. This CDR3 comprises 16 residues. The CDR3 sequence: CSVDGTSGRNFYEQYF. The CDR3 nucleotides are TGCAGCGTTGATGGGACTAGCGGGAGAAATTTCTACGAGCAGTACTTC.

A remark on this clone: Germline and junction disagree at one end, which may indicate a read error. The rearrangement joins TRBV5-6 to TRBJ2-2; the D gene is possibly TRBD2 (6 bases). Germline CDR1 and CDR2: SGHDT and YYEEEE. CDR3 length: 15 residues. CDR3 coding DNA: TGTGCCAGCAGTTTGGTAACGGGAGCACGGGGGGAGCTGTTTTTT. Its protein is CASSLVTGARGELFF.

The chain employs TRBV11-3 and TRBJ1-1, with 10 bases aligning to TRBD1. After removal of 5 bases from V and 10 bases from J, the junction contained 10 bases not matched to a gene. In germline, CDR1 is SGHNT, CDR2 YENEEA. This CDR3 region has 14 residues. This CDR3 is CASSPGQGDGGAFF. In DNA form, the CDR3 reads TGTGCCAGCAGCCCCGGACAGGGGGACGGTGGAGCTTTCTTT.

This sequence joins TRBV9 and TRBJ2-7; D may be TRBD2 (7 bases). The CDR3 sequence is 13 residues long. CDR1 SGDLS and CDR2 YYNGEE come from the germline V gene. Trimming removed 3 bases from V and 7 bases from J, with 14 bases in between. In DNA form, the CDR3 reads TGTGCCAGCAGCGGATACAGGGAGGGGGAGCAGTACTTC. This translates into CASSGYREGEQYF.

The chain combines TRBV18 with TRBJ1-2; D not resolved. V was pared by 2 bases and J by 2 bases, with 21 bases between. The CDR3 spans 18 residues. Germline CDR1 is KGHSH and CDR2 is LQKENI. CDR3 bases: TGTGCCAGCTCACCATATCGGAGCCCGGATCGAGGGAACTATGGCTACACCTTC. As protein: CASSPYRSPDRGNYGYTF.

This clone was seen a few times. The chain joins TRBV11-3 to TRBJ1-5; D is unclear. Germline CDR1 SGHNT, CDR2 YENEEA. The CDR3 is 12 residues long. V was pared by 6 bases and J by 0 bases, with 3 bases between. CDR3 in DNA: TGTGCCAGCAGGTATAGCAATCAGCCCCAGCATTTT. It translates to CASRYSNQPQHF. Full variable domain (rest looked up from reference TRBV11-3 and TRBJ1-5): EAGVVQSPRYKIIEKKQPVAFWCNPISGHNTLYWYLQNLGQGPELLIRYENEEAVDDSQLPKDRFSAERLKGVDSTLKIQPAELGDSAVYLCASRYSNQPQHFGDGTRLSIL.

The chain has TRBV4-1 and TRBJ2-6; D is uncertain. Germline V gene lookup returns CDR1 MGHRA and CDR2 YSYEKL. This CDR3 region has 15 residues. V was cut by 4 bases and J by 0 bases, with 7 bases left in between. Here the CDR3 reads CASSPTSSGANVLTF. For the CDR3, the DNA is TGCGCCAGCAGCCCAACGAGCTCTGGGGCCAACGTCCTGACTTTC.

This sequence joins TRBV20-1 and TRBJ2-2; 8 bases map to TRBD2. The CDR3 consists of 11 residues. In germline, CDR1 is DFQATT, CDR2 SNEGSKA (reference sequence). The CDR3: CGTSGAGELFF. The CDR3 nucleotides are TGCGGGACTAGTGGGGCCGGGGAGCTGTTTTTT.

CDR3 nucleotide sequence: TGTGCCAGTAGTAGGGCTGAGTCCTACAATGAGCAGTTCTTC. Amino acids: CASSRAESYNEQFF. This rearrangement joins TRBV19 to TRBJ2-1; no clear D. The V gene lost 4 bases and the J gene lost 1 base, with 8 bases spanning the gap. The CDR3 length is 14 residues. Germline V CDR1 and CDR2: LNHDA, SQIVND (reference sequence).

This clone has a single count. The gene calls are TRBV4-2 and TRBJ1-2; the D is unclear. Trimming stripped 1 base from V and 4 bases from J, with 10 bases between. CDR1 and CDR2 (germline): LGHNA, YNFKEQ. This CDR3 is 14 amino acids long. The CDR3 reads CASSQATVGYGYTF. Here the CDR3 DNA reads TGTGCCAGCAGCCAAGCTACAGTTGGCTATGGCTACACCTTC.

This chain joins TRBV27 and TRBJ1-1, with a possible D match to TRBD1 (6 bases). The germline V gene has CDR1 MNHEY and CDR2 SMNVEV (reference sequence). V was cut by 6 bases and J by 6 bases, with 11 bases left in between. The CDR3 totals 12 residues. This CDR3 is CASRQGTAEAFF. CDR3 in DNA: TGTGCCAGCAGACAGGGTACCGCTGAAGCTTTCTTT.

The J gene is TRBJ2-4, the V gene TRBV19, with a weak D call TRBD2 (5 bases). The V end was cut by 2 bases, the J end by 8 bases, with 10 bases between. This CDR3 is built from 13 residues. The germline CDR1 and CDR2 sequences are LNHDA and SQIVND (reference sequence). The CDR3 DNA reads TGTGCCAGTAGTATAACCCAAGCGGACATTCAGTACTTC. Its protein product is CASSITQADIQYF.

There are a few counts of this clone. V is TRBV7-9 and J is TRBJ2-7; no firm D call. Deletions cut 5 bases from V and 3 bases from J, with 14 bases between. The CDR3 runs to 14 residues. From germline, CDR1 is SEHNR and CDR2 FQNEAQ (reference sequence). The CDR3 region is CASSEDGEYYEQYF. CDR3 bases: TGTGCCAGCAGCGAAGACGGAGAGTACTACGAGCAGTACTTC.

The chain recombines TRBV9 with TRBJ2-3; TRBD2 matches 11 bases. The CDR3 is 16 amino acids. The trim removed 0 bases at V and 6 bases at J, leaving 6 bases unmatched. Looked up from germline, CDR1 is SGDLS and CDR2 is YYNGEE. The CDR3 coding sequence is TGTGCCAGCAGCGTAGCTGATAGCGGGAGGGGGGATACGCAGTATTTT. Its protein is CASSVADSGRGDTQYF.

The chain links TRBV7-8 to TRBJ1-5; D remains ambiguous. The germline CDR1 and CDR2 sequences are SGHVS and FQNEAQ. Trimming shortened V by 1 base and J by 0 bases, and 10 bases separated the two germline ends. There are 16 residues in the CDR3. The CDR3: CASSLERSYSNQPQHF. The DNA of the CDR3 is TGTGCCAGCAGCTTAGAGAGGTCATATAGCAATCAGCCCCAGCATTTT.

The V call is TRBV2, the J call TRBJ1-1; perhaps TRBD1 as D (5 bases). V lost 3 bases and J lost 0, with 11 bases in between. This CDR3 has 15 amino acids. Per the germline V gene, CDR1 is SNHLY and CDR2 is FYNNEI. For the CDR3, the DNA is TGTGCCAGCAGTGAGAAGTGGGGCTTGAACACTGAAGCTTTCTTT. It yields the protein CASSEKWGLNTEAFF.